What follows describes a single T cell receptor beta chain. TCRdb recomputed calls from the 5' RACE reads with MiXCR, one row per CDR3 protein. This table has 70,000 or so distinct CDR3 sequences, 10% appearing once. The data belong to a study of early T cells in non-severe SARS-CoV-2 infection. The sequence came from an adult who was a healthcare worker with PCR-confirmed SARS-CoV-2 infection or an uninfected control (not recorded which). The source was whole blood, collected at baseline.

CDR3 protein: CASSLVQAGNTIYF. CDR3 nucleotides: TGTGCCAGCAGTTTAGTACAGGCTGGAAACACCATATATTTT. This chain uses TRBV12-3 or TRBV12-4 with TRBJ1-3; a possible D gene is TRBD1 (5 bases). V lost 1 base to trimming and J lost 2 bases, with 6 bases between them. This CDR3 is built from 14 residues.